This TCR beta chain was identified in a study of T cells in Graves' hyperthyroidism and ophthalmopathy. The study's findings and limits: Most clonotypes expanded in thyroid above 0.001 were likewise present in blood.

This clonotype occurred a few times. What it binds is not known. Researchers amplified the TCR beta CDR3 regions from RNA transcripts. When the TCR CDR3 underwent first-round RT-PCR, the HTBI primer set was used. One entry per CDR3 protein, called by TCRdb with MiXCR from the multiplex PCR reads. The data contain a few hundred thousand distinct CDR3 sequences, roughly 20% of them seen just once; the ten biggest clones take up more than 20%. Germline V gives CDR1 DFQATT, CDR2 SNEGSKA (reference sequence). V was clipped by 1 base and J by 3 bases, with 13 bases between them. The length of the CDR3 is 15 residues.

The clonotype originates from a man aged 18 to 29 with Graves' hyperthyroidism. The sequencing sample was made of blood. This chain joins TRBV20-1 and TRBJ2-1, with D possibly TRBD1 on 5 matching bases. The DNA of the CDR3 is TGCAGTGCTAGAGGGGGCAGGGCGGACTACAATGAGCAGTTCTTC. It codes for CSARGGRADYNEQFF.